A selection of T cell receptor beta chains follows, all from one sample in a study of blood T cell repertoires in COVID-19. Sequencing used immunoSEQ multiplex PCR; TCRdb keeps in-frame clones, though not all of them. Among approximately 120,000 clones listed, approximately 71% were seen once. Sequencing was performed on peripheral blood. These receptors were obtained from a woman aged 70-85 years with acute or convalescent COVID-19. Each CDR3 is given with its conserved first and last residue. D genes are given only for firm matches.

v_gene,d_gene,CDR3aa
TRBV19,TRBD1,CASNLQGTGNSPLHF
TRBV7-6,NA,CASRRVQSGELFF
TRBV28,TRBD2,CASSAPGTGGTDTQYF
TRBV30,NA,CAWRWGDGNYGYTF
TRBV14,NA,CASSQFPHGGYTF
TRBV6-5,NA,CASSFSSSGANVLTF
TRBV5-1,TRBD2,CASTPRGTSGIYTQYF
TRBV11-3,NA,CASSLGAGPNQPQHF
TRBV14,TRBD2,CASSPGTNTDTQYF
TRBV27,NA,CASSSPAQPRREQYF
TRBV27,NA,CASSLKGFREKGETQYF
TRBV24-1,NA,CATSDSGVGYTF
TRBV28,NA,CASSLSRQETQYF
TRBV6-5,NA,CASILGADYGYTF
TRBV30,NA,CAWTPSGRSNQPQHF
TRBV7-2,NA,CASSLAQEVGYGYTF
TRBV10-3,TRBD1,CAIRDRDNQPQHF
TRBV5-6,NA,CASSLDSLYTGELFF
TRBV13,NA,CASSYREGPYEQYF
TRBV9,TRBD2,CASTLSGLAGVDEQYF
TRBV7-2,TRBD1,CASSAQTGGTEAFF
TRBV10-2,TRBD2,CASSVSGGKKETQYF
TRBV11-2,NA,CASSPRAGVGELFF
TRBV21-1,NA,CASNQEGPTPDTQYF
TRBV6-5,NA,CASSYEGTPYYGYTF
TRBV4-3,TRBD2,CASSQYGGGGTDTQYF
TRBV5-5,TRBD1,CASSLTTGGGDTQYF
TRBV11-2,TRBD1,CASSSQGAGEQFF
TRBV30,TRBD2,CAWSVGTSGYQETQYF
TRBV7-2,NA,CASSLGFGVYYGYTF
TRBV6-5,TRBD1,CASRDRGPYGYTF
TRBV7-9,NA,CASSLGTRNGGYNEQFF
TRBV28,TRBD1,CASSFPGQGYGYTF
TRBV19,NA,CASSAGGYEQYF
TRBV9,TRBD1,CASTVGDRTRPSSYNEQFF
TRBV7-9,TRBD1,CASSLSGTGRPGANVLTF
TRBV19,NA,CASTRLGTGGNQPQHF
TRBV19,NA,CASTTPGDNSPLHF
TRBV18,TRBD1,CASSLNQGEREKLFF
TRBV5-6,TRBD1,CASSPRFGTGEQYF
TRBV7-8,TRBD1,CASSLAPGQGAEQYF
TRBV9,NA,CASSPGRRGNTEAFF
TRBV18,TRBD1,CASSSLRQGANTGELFF
TRBV29-1,TRBD1,CSVGTVSAEQYF
TRBV19,TRBD1,CASNGDRGNYGYTF
TRBV5-5,TRBD1,CASTLGGQGFPHEQYF